The clone carrying this T cell receptor beta chain was observed a handful of times. Antigen specificity is unknown. MiXCR, run by TCRdb on the 5' RACE reads, gives a single entry per CDR3 protein. The data show more than 350,000 distinct CDR3 sequences, 21% seen once. These data come from a study of T-cell memory formation after mild COVID-19. The germline gives CDR1 SGHRS, CDR2 YFSETQ. The CDR3 length is 14 residues. Trimming shortened V by 0 bases and J by 11 bases, and 12 bases separated the two germline ends. General study results and limits: There was a balanced CD4/CD8 profile in clones contracting day 15 to 85, and later expanders leaned CD4+. Mostly located in CM and EM were contracting CD4+ clones, with contracting CD8+ clones located in EMRA. Pre-infection memory already had some responding clones, implying cross-reactive memory joined.

The TCR originated in an adult woman who had mild COVID-19 (a few samples of this study predate the infection). Cell type and time point are not known. The rearrangement uses TRBV5-1 and TRBJ2-6; tentatively, D is TRBD1 (6 bases). The source material was PBMCs or a T cell subset sorted from them (not recorded which). The DNA for the CDR3 is TGCGCCAGCAGCTTGGAGGGACATGGCGACGTCCTGACTTTC. Amino acid sequence: CASSLEGHGDVLTF. The whole variable domain, filled in from reference TRBV5-1 and TRBJ2-6, reads KAGVTQTPRYLIKTRGQQVTLSCSPISGHRSVSWYQQTPGQGLQFLFEYFSETQRNKGNFPGRFSGRQFSNSRSEMNVSTLELGDSALYLCASSLEGHGDVLTFGAGSRLTVL.